The present entry profiles one T cell receptor beta chain with its context. This specimen belongs to a study of OX40 agonist ivuxolimab in advanced cancers. Study context: The eligibility criteria allowed prior anti-PD-1, anti-PD-L1 or anti-CTLA-4 therapy, and around 38% had some.

The CDR3 contains 15 residues. In germline, CDR1 is SGDLS, CDR2 YYNGEE. Trimming at V came to 0 bases and at J to 4 bases, leaving 6 bases not matched to a gene. Assay: immunoSEQ multiplex PCR; the TCRdb copy retains only in-frame clones and omits some. The data hold under 60,000 clones, with roughly nine tenths observed a single time. Sequencing used CD4+ or CD8+ T cells sorted from blood, obtained in a trial of the OX40 agonist ivuxolimab. J is TRBJ1-1 and V is TRBV9, with 7 bases matching TRBD1. The clonotype originates from an adult with an advanced solid tumor such as melanoma, head and neck, liver or kidney cancer. CDR3 region: CASSVGGGPTTEAFF. In DNA form, the CDR3 reads TGTGCCAGCAGCGTAGGAGGGGGCCCCACCACTGAAGCTTTCTTT.